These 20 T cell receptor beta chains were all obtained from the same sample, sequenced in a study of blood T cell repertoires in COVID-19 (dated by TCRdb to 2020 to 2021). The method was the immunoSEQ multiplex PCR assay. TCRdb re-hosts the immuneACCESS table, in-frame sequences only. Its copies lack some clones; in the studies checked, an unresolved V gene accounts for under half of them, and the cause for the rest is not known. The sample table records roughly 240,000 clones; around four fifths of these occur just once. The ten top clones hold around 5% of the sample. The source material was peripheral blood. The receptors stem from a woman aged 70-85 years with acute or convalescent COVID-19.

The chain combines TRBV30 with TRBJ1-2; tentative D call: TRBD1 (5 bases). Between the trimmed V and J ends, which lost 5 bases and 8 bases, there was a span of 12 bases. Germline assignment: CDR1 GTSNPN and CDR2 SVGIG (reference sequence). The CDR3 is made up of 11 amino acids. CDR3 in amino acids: CAWDSFRGYTF. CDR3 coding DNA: TGTGCCTGGGACAGTTTTAGAGGCTACACCTTC.

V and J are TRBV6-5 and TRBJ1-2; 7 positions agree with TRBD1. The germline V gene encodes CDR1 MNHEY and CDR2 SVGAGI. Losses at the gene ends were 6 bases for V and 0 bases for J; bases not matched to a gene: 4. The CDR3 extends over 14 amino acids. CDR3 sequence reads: CASRDRTSNYGYTF. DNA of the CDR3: TGTGCCAGCAGGGACAGGACCTCTAACTATGGCTACACCTTC.

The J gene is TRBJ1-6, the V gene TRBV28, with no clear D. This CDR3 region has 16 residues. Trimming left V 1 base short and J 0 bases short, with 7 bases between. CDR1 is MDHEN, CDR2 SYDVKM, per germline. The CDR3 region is CASSLSGPSYNSPLHF. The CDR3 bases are TGTGCCAGCAGTTTATCAGGTCCCTCCTATAATTCACCCCTCCACTTT.

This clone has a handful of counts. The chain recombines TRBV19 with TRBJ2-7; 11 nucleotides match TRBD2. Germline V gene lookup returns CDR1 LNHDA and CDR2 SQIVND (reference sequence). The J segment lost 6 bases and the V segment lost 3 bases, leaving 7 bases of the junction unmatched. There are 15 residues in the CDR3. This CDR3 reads CASSIPGLAVIEQYF. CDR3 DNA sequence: TGTGCCAGTAGTATTCCGGGACTAGCGGTTATCGAGCAGTACTTC.

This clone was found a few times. CDR3 protein: CASSASGNGANVLTF. CDR3 nucleotides: TGTGCCAGCAGCGCCTCCGGGAATGGGGCCAACGTCCTGACTTTC. This chain uses TRBV5-6 with TRBJ2-6, with D perhaps TRBD2 (5 bases). V was clipped by 4 bases and J by 3 bases, with 11 bases between them. Germline CDR1 is SGHDT and CDR2 is YYEEEE. The length of the CDR3 is 15 residues.

The CDR3 sequence is CASSEVGEGRRDGYTF. The DNA of the CDR3 is TGTGCCAGCAGTGAAGTCGGAGAAGGGAGGAGGGATGGCTACACCTTC. This rearrangement joins TRBV25-1 to TRBJ1-2; no clear D gene. Between the trimmed V and J ends, which lost 2 bases and 6 bases, there was a span of 19 bases. CDR1 MGHDK and CDR2 SYGVNS come from the germline V gene. The CDR3 covers 16 residues.

The CDR3 loop is CASSLDTGGYGYTF. Written as DNA, the CDR3 is TGTGCCAGCAGCTTGGATACAGGGGGGTATGGCTACACCTTC. J is TRBJ1-2 and V is TRBV5-4; TRBD1 agrees at 8 bases. This CDR3 is 14 amino acids long. The ends lost 0 bases at V and 5 bases at J; junction bases unmatched: 3. Per germline, CDR1 SGHNT and CDR2 YYREEE (reference sequence).

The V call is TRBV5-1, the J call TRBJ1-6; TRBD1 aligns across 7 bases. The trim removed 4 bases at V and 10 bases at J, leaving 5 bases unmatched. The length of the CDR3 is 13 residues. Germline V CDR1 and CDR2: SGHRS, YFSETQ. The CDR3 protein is CASSRQGGSPLHF. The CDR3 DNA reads TGCGCCAGCAGCCGACAGGGAGGATCACCCCTCCACTTT.

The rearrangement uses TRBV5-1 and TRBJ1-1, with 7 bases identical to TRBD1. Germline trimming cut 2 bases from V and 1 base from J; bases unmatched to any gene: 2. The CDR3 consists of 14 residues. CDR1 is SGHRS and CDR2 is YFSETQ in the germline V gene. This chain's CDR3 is CASSFRTGNTEAFF. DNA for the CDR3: TGCGCCAGCAGCTTTCGGACAGGGAACACTGAAGCTTTCTTT.

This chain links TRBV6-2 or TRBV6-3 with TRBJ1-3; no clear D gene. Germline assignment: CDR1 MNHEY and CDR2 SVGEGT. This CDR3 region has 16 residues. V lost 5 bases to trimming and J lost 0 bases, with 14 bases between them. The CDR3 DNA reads TGTGCCAGCAGTCCCCCCCAGCGGAGCTCTGGAAACACCATATATTTT. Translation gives CASSPPQRSSGNTIYF.

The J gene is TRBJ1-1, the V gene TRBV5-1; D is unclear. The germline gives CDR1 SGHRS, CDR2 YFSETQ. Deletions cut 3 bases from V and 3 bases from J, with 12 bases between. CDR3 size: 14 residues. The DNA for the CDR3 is TGCGCCAGCAGCTCGGACGTCGGGGACACTGAAGCTTTCTTT. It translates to CASSSDVGDTEAFF.

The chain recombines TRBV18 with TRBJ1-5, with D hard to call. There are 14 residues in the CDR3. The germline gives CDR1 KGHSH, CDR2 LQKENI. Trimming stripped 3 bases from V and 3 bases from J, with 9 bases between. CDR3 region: CASSPGGFNQPQHF. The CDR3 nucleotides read TGTGCCAGCTCACCGGGCGGGTTCAATCAGCCCCAGCATTTT.

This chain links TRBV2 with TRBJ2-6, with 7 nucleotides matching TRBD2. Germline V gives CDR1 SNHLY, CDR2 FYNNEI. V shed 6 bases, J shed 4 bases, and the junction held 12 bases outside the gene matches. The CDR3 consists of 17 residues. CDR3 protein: CASRNMGGGAGANVLTF. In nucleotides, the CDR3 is TGTGCCAGCAGGAATATGGGCGGGGGAGCGGGGGCCAACGTCCTGACTTTC.

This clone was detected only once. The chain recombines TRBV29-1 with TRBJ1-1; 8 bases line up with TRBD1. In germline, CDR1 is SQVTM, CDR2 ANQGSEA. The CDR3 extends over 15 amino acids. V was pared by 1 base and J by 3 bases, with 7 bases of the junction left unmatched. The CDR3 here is CSVEAPGGADTEAFF. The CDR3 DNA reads TGCAGCGTTGAAGCTCCAGGGGGCGCGGACACTGAAGCTTTCTTT.

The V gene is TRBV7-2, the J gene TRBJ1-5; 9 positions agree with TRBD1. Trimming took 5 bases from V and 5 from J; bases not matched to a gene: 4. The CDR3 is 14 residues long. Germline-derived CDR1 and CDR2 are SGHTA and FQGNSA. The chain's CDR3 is CASSLGQGYQPQHF. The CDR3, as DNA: TGTGCCAGCAGCCTGGGACAGGGTTATCAGCCCCAGCATTTT.

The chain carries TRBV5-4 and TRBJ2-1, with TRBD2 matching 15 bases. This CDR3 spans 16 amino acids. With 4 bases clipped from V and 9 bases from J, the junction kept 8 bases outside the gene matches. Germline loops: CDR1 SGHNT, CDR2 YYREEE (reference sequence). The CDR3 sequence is CASSPVGLAGGGEQFF. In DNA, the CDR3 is TGTGCCAGCAGCCCGGTAGGACTAGCGGGGGGGGGTGAGCAGTTCTTC.

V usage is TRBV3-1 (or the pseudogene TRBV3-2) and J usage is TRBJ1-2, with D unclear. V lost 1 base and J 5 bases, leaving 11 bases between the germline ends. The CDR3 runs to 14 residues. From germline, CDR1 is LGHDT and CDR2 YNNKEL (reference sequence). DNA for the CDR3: TGTGCCAGCAGCCAAGGGACTATTCAATATGGCTACACCTTC. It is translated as CASSQGTIQYGYTF.

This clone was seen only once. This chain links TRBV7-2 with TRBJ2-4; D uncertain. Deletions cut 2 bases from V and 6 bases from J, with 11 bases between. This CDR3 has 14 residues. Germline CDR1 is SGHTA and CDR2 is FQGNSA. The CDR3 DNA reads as TGTGCCAGCAGCTTAATGTCGGGTGTAAACATTCAGTACTTC. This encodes CASSLMSGVNIQYF. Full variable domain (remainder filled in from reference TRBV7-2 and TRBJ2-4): GAGVSQSPSNKVTEKGKDVELRCDPISGHTALYWYRQSLGQGLEFLIYFQGNSAPDKSGLPSDRFSAERTGGSVSTLTIQRTQQEDSAVYLCASSLMSGVNIQYFGAGTRLSVL.

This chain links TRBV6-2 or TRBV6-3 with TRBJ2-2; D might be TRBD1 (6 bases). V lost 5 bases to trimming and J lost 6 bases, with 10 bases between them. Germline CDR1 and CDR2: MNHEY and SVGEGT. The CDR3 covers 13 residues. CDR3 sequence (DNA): TGTGCCAGCAGTGGACAGAGAGCCGGGGAGCTGTTTTTT. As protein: CASSGQRAGELFF.

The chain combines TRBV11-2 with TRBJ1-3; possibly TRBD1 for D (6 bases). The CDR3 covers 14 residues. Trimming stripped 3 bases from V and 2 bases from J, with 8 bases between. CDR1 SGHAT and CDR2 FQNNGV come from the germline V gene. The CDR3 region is CASSFGTTGNTIYF. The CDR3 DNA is TGTGCCAGCAGCTTCGGGACAACTGGAAACACCATATATTTT.